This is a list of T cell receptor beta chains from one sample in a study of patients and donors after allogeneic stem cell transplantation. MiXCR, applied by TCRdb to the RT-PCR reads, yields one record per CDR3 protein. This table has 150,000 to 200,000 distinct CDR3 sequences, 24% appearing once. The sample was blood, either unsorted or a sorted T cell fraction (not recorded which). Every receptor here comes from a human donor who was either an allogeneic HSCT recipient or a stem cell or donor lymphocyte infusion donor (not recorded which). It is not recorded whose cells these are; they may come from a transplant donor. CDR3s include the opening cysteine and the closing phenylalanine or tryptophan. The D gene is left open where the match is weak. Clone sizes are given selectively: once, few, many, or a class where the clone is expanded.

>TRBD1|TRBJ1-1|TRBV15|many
CATKLQGGTEAFF
TGTGCCACCAAGCTTCAGGGGGGCACTGAAGCTTTCTTT
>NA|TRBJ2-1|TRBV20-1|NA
CSATTDGFLRSYNEQFF
TGCAGTGCTACGACTGACGGGTTCCTTAGGTCCTACAATGAGCAGTTCTTC
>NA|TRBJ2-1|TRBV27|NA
CASSPLGGYEQFF
TGTGCCAGCAGTCCCTTAGGGGGGTATGAGCAGTTCTTC
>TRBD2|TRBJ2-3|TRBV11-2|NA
CASSTSGTDTQYF
TGTGCCAGCAGCACTAGCGGTACAGATACGCAGTATTTT
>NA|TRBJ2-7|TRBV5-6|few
CASSLRDEQYF
TGTGCCAGCAGCTTGAGAGACGAGCAGTACTTC
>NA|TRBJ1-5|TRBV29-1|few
CSVGLARDQPQHF
TGCAGCGTTGGCCTTGCTAGGGATCAGCCCCAGCATTTT
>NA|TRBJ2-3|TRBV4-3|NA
CASSQDGGPSGPDTQYF
TGCGCCAGCAGCCAAGATGGGGGACCGAGCGGTCCGGATACGCAGTATTTT
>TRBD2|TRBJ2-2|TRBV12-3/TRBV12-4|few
CASSSGLAGTQGSGELFF
TGTGCCAGCAGCTCGGGACTAGCGGGAACCCAAGGCTCCGGGGAGCTGTTTTTT
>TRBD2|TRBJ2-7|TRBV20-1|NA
CSARGDTSGAYYEQYF
TGCAGTGCTAGAGGAGATACTAGCGGGGCCTACTACGAGCAGTACTTC
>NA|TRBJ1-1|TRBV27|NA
CASRLIGGGTEAFF
TGTGCCAGCCGACTGATTGGGGGGGGGACTGAAGCTTTCTTT
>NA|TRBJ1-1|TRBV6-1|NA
CASSEAFRMNTEAFF
TGTGCCAGCAGTGAAGCATTCAGGATGAACACTGAAGCTTTCTTT
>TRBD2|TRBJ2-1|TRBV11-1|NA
CASSSRVRASGRDYEQFF
TGTGCCAGCAGCTCTAGGGTGAGGGCTAGCGGGAGGGACTATGAGCAGTTCTTC
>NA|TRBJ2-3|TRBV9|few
CASSVVVTDTQYF
TGTGCCAGCAGCGTAGTGGTGACAGATACGCAGTATTTT
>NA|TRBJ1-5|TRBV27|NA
CASSLAAVDQPQHF
TGTGCCAGCAGTTTAGCGGCGGTCGATCAGCCCCAGCATTTT
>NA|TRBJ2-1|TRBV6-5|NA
CASARVSDEQFF
TGTGCCAGCGCCAGGGTCTCCGATGAGCAGTTCTTC
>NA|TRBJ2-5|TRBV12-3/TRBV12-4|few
CASSTSFVGPRYQETQYF
TGTGCCAGCAGTACAAGTTTCGTGGGACCGCGGTACCAAGAGACCCAGTACTTC
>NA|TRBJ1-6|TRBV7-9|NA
CASSSGISYNSPLHF
TGTGCCAGCAGCTCCGGAATATCCTATAATTCACCCCTCCACTTT
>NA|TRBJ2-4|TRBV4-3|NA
CASSQDWSSAFQYF
TGCGCCAGCAGCCAAGATTGGTCTAGCGCCTTTCAGTACTTC
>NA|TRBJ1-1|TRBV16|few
CASSLRGRGTEAFF
TGTGCCAGCAGCCTCCGGGGGCGGGGGACTGAAGCTTTCTTT
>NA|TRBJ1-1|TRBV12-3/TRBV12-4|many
CASSFRVATEAFF
TGTGCCAGCAGTTTCAGGGTCGCCACTGAAGCTTTCTTT
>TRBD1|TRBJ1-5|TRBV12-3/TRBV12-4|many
CASRRTGENQPQHF
TGTGCCAGCAGGCGGACAGGGGAAAATCAGCCCCAGCATTTT
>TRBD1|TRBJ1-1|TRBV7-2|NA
CASSWGQLLNTEAFF
TGTGCCAGCAGCTGGGGACAGTTATTGAACACTGAAGCTTTCTTT
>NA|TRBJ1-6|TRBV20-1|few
CSAITGIANSPLHF
TGCAGTGCGATTACAGGGATAGCTAATTCACCCCTCCACTTT
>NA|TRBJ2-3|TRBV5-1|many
CASSLEDTQYF
TGCGCCAGCAGCTTGGAAGATACGCAGTATTTT
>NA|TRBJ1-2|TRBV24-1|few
CATSDPPRGDGYTF
TGTGCCACCAGTGACCCCCCTCGCGGTGATGGCTACACCTTC
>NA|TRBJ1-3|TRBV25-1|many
CASSEFVTSGNTIYF
TGTGCCAGCAGTGAATTCGTGACCTCTGGAAACACCATATATTTT
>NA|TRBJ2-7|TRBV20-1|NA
CSARDRAYEQYF
TGCAGTGCTAGAGATAGGGCCTACGAGCAGTACTTC
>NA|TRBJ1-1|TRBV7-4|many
CASSLFVGANTEAFF
TGTGCCAGCAGCTTATTTGTAGGGGCGAACACTGAAGCTTTCTTT
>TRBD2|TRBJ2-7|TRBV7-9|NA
CASSSTSGSSYEQYF
TGTGCCAGCAGCTCGACTAGCGGGAGCTCCTACGAGCAGTACTTC
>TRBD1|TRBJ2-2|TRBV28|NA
CASSRDRALTGELFF
TGTGCCAGCAGTAGGGACAGGGCATTAACCGGGGAGCTGTTTTTT
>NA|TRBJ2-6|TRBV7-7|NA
CASSLGGWGAPGANVLTF
TGTGCCAGCAGCTTAGGAGGGTGGGGGGCCCCTGGGGCCAACGTCCTGACTTTC
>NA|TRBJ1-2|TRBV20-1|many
CSAPQGRGADYGYTF
TGCAGTGCTCCCCAGGGCAGGGGTGCGGATTATGGCTACACCTTC
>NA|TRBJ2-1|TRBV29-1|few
CSTRAGFDNEQFF
TGCAGCACCAGGGCAGGGTTCGACAATGAGCAGTTCTTC
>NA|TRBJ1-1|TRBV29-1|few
CSVAILGGAPPDEAFF
TGCAGCGTAGCCATCCTTGGTGGGGCCCCTCCAGATGAAGCTTTCTTT
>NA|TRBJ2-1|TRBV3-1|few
CASSQDTFSSREGIYNEQFF
TGTGCCAGCAGCCAAGATACGTTCAGTAGCAGGGAAGGAATCTACAATGAGCAGTTCTTC
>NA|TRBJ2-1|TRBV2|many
CASCPEYSYNEQFF
TGTGCCAGCTGCCCCGAATACTCCTACAATGAGCAGTTCTTC
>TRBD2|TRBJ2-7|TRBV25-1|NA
CASSVSGGGYEQYF
TGTGCCAGCAGTGTTAGCGGGGGGGGCTACGAGCAGTACTTC
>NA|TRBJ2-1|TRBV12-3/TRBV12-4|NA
CASSLGLAGNEQFF
TGTGCCAGCAGTTTAGGTCTAGCTGGGAATGAGCAGTTCTTC
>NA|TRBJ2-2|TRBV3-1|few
CASSHTGFAGELFF
TGTGCCAGCAGCCACACAGGTTTCGCCGGGGAGCTGTTTTTT
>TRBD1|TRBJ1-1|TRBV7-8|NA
CASSTRQGAKTEAFF
TGTGCCAGCAGCACAAGACAGGGGGCAAAGACTGAAGCTTTCTTT
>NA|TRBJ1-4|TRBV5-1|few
CASSSGAIYEKLFF
TGCGCCAGCAGCTCAGGGGCGATTTATGAAAAACTGTTTTTT
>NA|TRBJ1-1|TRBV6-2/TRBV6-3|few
CASRLSQGNTEAFF
TGTGCCAGCAGACTTTCACAGGGGAACACTGAAGCTTTCTTT
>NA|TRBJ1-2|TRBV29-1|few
CSVPRADRWNGYTF
TGCAGCGTTCCGCGAGCCGACAGATGGAATGGCTACACCTTC
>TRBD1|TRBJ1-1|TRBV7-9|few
CASSFSQGAPEAFF
TGTGCCAGCAGCTTTTCACAGGGGGCCCCTGAAGCTTTCTTT
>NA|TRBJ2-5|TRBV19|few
CASTPSGRIGQETQYF
TGTGCCAGTACCCCTTCAGGGCGGATAGGGCAAGAGACCCAGTACTTC
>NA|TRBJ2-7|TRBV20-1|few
CSAWTGLTYEQYF
TGCAGTGCCTGGACGGGACTCACCTACGAGCAGTACTTC
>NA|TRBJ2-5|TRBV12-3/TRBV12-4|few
CASSQSQETQYF
TGTGCCAGCAGCCAATCGCAAGAGACCCAGTACTTC
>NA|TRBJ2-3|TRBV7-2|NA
CASSLAEPGPDTQYF
TGTGCCAGCAGCTTAGCGGAGCCAGGCCCAGATACGCAGTATTTT
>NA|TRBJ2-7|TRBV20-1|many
CSARDLYEQYF
TGCAGTGCTAGAGACCTCTACGAGCAGTACTTC
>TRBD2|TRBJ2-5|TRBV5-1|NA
CASSLSSGAFETQYF
TGCGCCAGCAGCCTATCTAGCGGGGCCTTCGAGACCCAGTACTTC
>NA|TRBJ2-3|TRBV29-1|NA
CSVGTAPSTDTQYF
TGCAGCGTTGGGACAGCCCCTAGCACAGATACGCAGTATTTT
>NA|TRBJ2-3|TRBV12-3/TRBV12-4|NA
CASSLGVLEDTQYF
TGTGCCAGCAGTTTGGGGGTCCTTGAGGATACGCAGTATTTT
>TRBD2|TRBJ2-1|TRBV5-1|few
CASSPSSTYAGGEQFF
TGCGCCAGCAGCCCGTCCTCGACTTACGCGGGGGGTGAGCAGTTCTTC